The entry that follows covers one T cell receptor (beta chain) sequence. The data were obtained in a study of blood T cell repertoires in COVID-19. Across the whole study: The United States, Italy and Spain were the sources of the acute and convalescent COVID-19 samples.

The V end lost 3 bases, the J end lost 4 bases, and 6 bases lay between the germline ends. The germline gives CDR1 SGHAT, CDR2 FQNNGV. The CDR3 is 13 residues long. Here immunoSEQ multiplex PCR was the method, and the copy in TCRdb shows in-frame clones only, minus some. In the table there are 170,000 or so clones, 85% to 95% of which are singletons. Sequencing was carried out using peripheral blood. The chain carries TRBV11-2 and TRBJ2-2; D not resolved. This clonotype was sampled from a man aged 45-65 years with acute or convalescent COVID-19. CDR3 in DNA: TGTGCCAGCAGCTTGACACGCACCGGGGAGCTGTTTTTT. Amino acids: CASSLTRTGELFF.